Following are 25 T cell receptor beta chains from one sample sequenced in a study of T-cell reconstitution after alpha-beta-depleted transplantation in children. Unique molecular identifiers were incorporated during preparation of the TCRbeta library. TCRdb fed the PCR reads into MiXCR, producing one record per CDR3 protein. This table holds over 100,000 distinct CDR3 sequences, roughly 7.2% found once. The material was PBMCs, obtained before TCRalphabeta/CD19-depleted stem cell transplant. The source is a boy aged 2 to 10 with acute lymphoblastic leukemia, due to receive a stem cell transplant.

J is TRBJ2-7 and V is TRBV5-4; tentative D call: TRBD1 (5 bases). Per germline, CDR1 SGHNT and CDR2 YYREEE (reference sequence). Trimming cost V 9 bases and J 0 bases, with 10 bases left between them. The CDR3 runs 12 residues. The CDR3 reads CATQTDSYEQYF. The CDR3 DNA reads TGTGCCACACAGACAGACTCCTACGAGCAGTACTTC.

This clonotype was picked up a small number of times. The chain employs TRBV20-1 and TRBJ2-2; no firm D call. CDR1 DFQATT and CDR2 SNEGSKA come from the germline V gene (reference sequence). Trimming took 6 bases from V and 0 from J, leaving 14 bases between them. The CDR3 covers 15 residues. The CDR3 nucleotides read TGCAGTGCCACCCCGGCGAGTACGAACACCGGGGAGCTGTTTTTT. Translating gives CSATPASTNTGELFF.

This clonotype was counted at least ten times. Here the CDR3 reads CSARHGSEQYF. The CDR3 coding sequence is TGCAGTGCTCGACACGGATCCGAGCAGTACTTC. This chain uses TRBV20-1 with TRBJ2-7; the D is unclear. V was pared by 5 bases and J by 6 bases, with 11 bases between. This CDR3 is 11 amino acids long. Germline assignment: CDR1 DFQATT and CDR2 SNEGSKA (reference sequence).

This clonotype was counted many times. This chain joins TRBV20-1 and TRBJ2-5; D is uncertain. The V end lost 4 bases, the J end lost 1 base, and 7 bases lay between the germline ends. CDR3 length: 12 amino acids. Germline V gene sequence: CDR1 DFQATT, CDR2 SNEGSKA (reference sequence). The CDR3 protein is CSAKHSQETQYF. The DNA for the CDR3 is TGCAGTGCTAAACACAGCCAAGAGACCCAGTACTTC.

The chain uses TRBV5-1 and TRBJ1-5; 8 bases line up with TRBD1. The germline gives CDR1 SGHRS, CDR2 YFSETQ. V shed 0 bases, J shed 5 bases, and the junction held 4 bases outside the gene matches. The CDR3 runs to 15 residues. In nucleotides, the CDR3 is TGCGCCAGCAGCTTGGATGGACAGGGACATCAGCCCCAGCATTTT. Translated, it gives CASSLDGQGHQPQHF.

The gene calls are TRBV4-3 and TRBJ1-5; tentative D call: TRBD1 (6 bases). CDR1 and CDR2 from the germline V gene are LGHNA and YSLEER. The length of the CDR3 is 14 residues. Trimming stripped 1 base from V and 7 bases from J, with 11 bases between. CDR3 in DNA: TGCGCCAGCAGCCAAGTGGCAGGGGCCCAGCCCCAGCATTTT. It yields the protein CASSQVAGAQPQHF.

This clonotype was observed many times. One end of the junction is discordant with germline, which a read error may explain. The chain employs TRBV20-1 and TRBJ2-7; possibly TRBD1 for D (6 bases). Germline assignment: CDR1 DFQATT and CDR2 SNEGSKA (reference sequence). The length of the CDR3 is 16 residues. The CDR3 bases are TGCAGTGCTCCGGAAACAGGGAGTAGGGTGGCCTACGAGAAGTACTTC. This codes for CSAPETGSRVAYEKYF.

The CDR3 loop reads CASSLFHLAGGSYNEQFF. The CDR3 DNA follows: TGCGCCAGCAGCTTGTTCCATTTAGCGGGGGGCTCTTACAATGAGCAGTTCTTC. This chain joins TRBV5-1 and TRBJ2-1, with TRBD2 matching over 10 bases. Germline CDR1 SGHRS, CDR2 YFSETQ. The CDR3 is 18 residues long. V lost 1 base and J lost 4; bases outside the gene matches: 11.

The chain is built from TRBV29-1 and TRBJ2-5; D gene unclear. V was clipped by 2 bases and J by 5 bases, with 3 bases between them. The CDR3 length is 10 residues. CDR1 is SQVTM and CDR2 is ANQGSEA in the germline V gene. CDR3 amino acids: CSVERETQYF. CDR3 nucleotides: TGCAGCGTTGAAAGGGAGACCCAGTACTTC.

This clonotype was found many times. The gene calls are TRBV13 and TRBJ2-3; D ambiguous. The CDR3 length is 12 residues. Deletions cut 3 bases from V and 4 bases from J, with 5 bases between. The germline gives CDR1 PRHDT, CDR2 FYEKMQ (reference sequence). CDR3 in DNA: TGTGCCAGCAGCTTCTGGCCAGATACGCAGTATTTT. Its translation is CASSFWPDTQYF.

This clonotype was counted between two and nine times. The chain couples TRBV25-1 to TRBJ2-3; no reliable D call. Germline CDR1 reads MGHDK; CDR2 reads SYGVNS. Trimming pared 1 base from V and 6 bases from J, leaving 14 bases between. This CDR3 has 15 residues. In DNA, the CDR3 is TGTGCCAGCAGTGAATTGTACGGAGCATTGGATACGCAGTATTTT. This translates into CASSELYGALDTQYF.

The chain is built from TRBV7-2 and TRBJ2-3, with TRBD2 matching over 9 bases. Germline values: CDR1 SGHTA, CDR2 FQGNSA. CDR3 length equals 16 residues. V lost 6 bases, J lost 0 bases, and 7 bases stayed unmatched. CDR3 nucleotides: TGTGCCAGCAGGCTAGCGGGGCACTCTAGCACAGATACGCAGTATTTT. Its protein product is CASRLAGHSSTDTQYF.

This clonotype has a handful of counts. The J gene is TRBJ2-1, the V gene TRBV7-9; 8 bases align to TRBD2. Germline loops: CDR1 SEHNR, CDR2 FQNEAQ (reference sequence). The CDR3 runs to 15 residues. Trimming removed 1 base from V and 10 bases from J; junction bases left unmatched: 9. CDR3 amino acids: CASSLDPSGGREQFF. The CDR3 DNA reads TGTGCCAGCAGCTTAGATCCAAGCGGGGGCAGGGAGCAGTTCTTC.

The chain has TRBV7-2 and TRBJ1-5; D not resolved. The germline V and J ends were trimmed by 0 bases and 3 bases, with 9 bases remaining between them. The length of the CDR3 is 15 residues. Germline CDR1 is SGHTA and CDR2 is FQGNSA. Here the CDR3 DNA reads TGTGCCAGCAGCTTAGCGAAAAGCTCCAATCAGCCCCAGCATTTT. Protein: CASSLAKSSNQPQHF.

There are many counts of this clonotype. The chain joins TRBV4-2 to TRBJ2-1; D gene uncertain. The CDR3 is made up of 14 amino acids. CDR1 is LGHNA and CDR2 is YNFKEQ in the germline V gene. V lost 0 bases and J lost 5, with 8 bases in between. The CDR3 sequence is CASSQEGFDNEQFF. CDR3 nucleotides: TGTGCCAGCAGCCAAGAAGGCTTTGACAATGAGCAGTTCTTC.

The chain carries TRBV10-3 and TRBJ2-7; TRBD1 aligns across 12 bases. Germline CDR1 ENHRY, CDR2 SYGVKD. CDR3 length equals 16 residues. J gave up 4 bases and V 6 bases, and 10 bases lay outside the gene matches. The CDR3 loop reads CAISSNPGQGAYEQYF. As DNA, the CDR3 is TGTGCCATCAGCTCAAATCCGGGACAGGGGGCTTACGAGCAGTACTTC.

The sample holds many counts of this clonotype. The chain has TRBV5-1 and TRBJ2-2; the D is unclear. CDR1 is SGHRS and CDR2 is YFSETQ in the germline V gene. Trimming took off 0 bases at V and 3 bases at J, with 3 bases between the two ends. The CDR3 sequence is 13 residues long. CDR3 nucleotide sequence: TGCGCCAGCAGCTTGGCCGACACCGGGGAGCTGTTTTTT. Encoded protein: CASSLADTGELFF.

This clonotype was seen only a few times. The CDR3 DNA reads TGTGCCAGCGGGCTGGGTTCAAGCAATCAGCCCCAGCATTTT. It yields the protein CASGLGSSNQPQHF. The V and J genes are TRBV7-2 and TRBJ1-5; D ambiguous. Germline V gives CDR1 SGHTA, CDR2 FQGNSA. The CDR3 is 14 residues long. Trimming pared 8 bases from V and 1 base from J, leaving 12 bases between.

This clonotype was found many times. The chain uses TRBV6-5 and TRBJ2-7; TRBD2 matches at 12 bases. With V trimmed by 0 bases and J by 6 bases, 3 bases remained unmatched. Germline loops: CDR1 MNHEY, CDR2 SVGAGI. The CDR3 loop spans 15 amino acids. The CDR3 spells CASSYSTSGGGEQYF. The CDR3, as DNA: TGTGCCAGCAGTTACTCGACTAGCGGGGGCGGCGAGCAGTACTTC.

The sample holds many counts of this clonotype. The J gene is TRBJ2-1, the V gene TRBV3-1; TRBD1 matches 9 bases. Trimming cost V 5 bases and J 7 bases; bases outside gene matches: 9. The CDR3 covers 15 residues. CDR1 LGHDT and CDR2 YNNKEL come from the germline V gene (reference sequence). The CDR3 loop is CASSSRGTGQNEQFF. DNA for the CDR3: TGTGCCAGCAGCTCCCGTGGGACAGGGCAAAATGAGCAGTTCTTC.

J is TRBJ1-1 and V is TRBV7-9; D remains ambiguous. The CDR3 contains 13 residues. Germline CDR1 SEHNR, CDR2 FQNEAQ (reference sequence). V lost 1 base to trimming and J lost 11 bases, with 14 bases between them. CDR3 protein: CASSLVNHDEAFF. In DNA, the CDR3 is TGTGCCAGCAGCTTAGTCAACCATGACGAGGCTTTCTTT.

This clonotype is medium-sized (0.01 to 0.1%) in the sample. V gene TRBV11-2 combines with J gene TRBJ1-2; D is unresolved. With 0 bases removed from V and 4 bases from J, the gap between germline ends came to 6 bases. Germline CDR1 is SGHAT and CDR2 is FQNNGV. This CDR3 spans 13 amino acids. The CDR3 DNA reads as TGTGCCAGCAGCTTAGATTTCGCCTATGGCTACACCTTC. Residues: CASSLDFAYGYTF.

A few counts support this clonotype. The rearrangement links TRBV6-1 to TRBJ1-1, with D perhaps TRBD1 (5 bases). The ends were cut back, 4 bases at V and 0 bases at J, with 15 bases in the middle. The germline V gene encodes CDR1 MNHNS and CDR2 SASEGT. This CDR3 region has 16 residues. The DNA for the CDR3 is TGTGCCAGCAGTGGGGGGGGAGTTTTAATGAACACTGAAGCTTTCTTT. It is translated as CASSGGGVLMNTEAFF.

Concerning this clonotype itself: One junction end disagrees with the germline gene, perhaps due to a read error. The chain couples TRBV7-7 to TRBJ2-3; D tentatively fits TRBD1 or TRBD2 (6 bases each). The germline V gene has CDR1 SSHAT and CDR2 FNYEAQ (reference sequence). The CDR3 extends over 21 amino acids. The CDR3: CASSRKPLRGAPIPYTDTQYF. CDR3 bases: TGTGCTAGCAGCAGAAAACCCCTGAGGGGGGCTCCAATACCTTACACAGATACGCAGTATTTT. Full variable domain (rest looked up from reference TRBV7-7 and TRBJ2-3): GAGVSQSPRYKVTKRGQDVTLRCDPISSHATLYWYQQALGQGPEFLTYFNYEAQPDKSGLPSDRFSAERPEGSISTLTIQRTEQRDSAMYRCASSRKPLRGAPIPYTDTQYFGPGTRLTVL.

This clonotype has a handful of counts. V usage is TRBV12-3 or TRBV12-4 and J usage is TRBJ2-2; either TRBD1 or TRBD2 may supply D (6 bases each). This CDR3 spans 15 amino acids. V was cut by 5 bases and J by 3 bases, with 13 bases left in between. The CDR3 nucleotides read TGTGCCAGCAGTCCAGGAGGGGGAGACACCGGGGAGCTGTTTTTT. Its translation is CASSPGGGDTGELFF.